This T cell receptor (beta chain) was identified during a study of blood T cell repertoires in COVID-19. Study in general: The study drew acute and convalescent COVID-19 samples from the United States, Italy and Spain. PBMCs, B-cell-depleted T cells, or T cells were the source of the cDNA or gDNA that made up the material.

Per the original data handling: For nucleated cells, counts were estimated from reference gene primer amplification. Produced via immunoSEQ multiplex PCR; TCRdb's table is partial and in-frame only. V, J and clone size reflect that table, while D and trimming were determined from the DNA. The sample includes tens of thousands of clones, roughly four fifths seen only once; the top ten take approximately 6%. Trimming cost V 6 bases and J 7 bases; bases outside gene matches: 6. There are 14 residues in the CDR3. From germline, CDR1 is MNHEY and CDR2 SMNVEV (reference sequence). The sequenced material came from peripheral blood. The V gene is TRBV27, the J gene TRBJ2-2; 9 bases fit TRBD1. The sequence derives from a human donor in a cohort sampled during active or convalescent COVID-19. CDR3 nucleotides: TGTGCCAGCAGCCGGACAGGGGACGGCGGGGAGCTGTTTTTT. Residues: CASSRTGDGGELFF.